This is a list of T cell receptor beta chains from one sample in a study of blood T cell repertoires in COVID-19. Clones were sequenced by immunoSEQ multiplex PCR, and TCRdb holds only the in-frame ones, with some missing. This sample carries a few hundred thousand clones, approximately 83% of them seen once, and the ten largest clones take around 2.2%. The sequenced material came from PBMCs or T cells enriched from blood (not recorded which). Receptor source: a man aged 25-45 years who had recovered from COVID-19. Each CDR3 is given with its conserved first and last residue. A D gene is named only where the DNA matches it firmly. The listing skips clone size in some rows; elsewhere it reads once, few, many or a size class.

j_gene,v_gene,abundance,d_gene,len,CDR3nt,CDR3aa
TRBJ1-1,TRBV6-6,.,TRBD1,14,TGTGCCAGCAGTTACCTGACAGGGGGCGAGACAGCTTTCTTT,CASSYLTGGETAFF
TRBJ2-5,TRBV5-1,.,.,18,TGCGCCAGCAGCTTGAGAGAGTCTGGGAGGAGGGTTCCAGAGACCCAGTACTTC,CASSLRESGRRVPETQYF
TRBJ2-4,TRBV27,.,TRBD1,17,TGTGCCAGCAGTCATCTAGGGACAGGGGCTACCAAAAACATTCAGTACTTC,CASSHLGTGATKNIQYF
TRBJ2-5,TRBV5-1,once,TRBD2,17,TGCGCCAGCAGCGCCGGACTAGCGGGGGGGGATCGAGAGACCCAGTACTTC,CASSAGLAGGDRETQYF
TRBJ1-3,TRBV7-2,.,.,14,TGTGCCAGCAGCTTACCGAGCTCTGGAAACACCATATATTTT,CASSLPSSGNTIYF
TRBJ2-2,TRBV5-1,.,TRBD1,15,TGCGCCAGCAAGAGGGGGACAGGGATGTCCGGGGAGCTGTTTTTT,CASKRGTGMSGELFF
TRBJ2-4,TRBV30,.,.,12,TGTGCCTGGAGTGTACCGACGGGCATTCAGTACTTC,CAWSVPTGIQYF
TRBJ2-1,TRBV18,.,TRBD1,18,TGTGCCAGCTCACCACCGGGGACGCCGGACAGGCGTTTGAATGAGCAGTTCTTC,CASSPPGTPDRRLNEQFF
TRBJ2-1,TRBV6-5,.,TRBD1,15,TGTGCCAGCAGCTACGGGACAGGGCCTTACAATGAGCAGTTCTTC,CASSYGTGPYNEQFF
TRBJ1-2,TRBV12-3/TRBV12-4,.,TRBD1,13,TGTGCCAGCACGTTGGACAGGTGGGCTGGATACACCTTC,CASTLDRWAGYTF
TRBJ2-3,TRBV7-2,once,.,15,TGTGCCAGCAGCTTAGACCAGGCTTATTTCGATACGCAGTATTTT,CASSLDQAYFDTQYF
TRBJ2-1,TRBV9,.,.,13,TGTGCCAGCAGCGTAGGTGGCTCGGGTGAGCAGTTCTTC,CASSVGGSGEQFF
TRBJ1-2,TRBV7-9,.,.,12,TGTGCCGATACAAGCGCTAACTATGGCTACACCTTC,CADTSANYGYTF
TRBJ2-3,TRBV15,.,TRBD1,16,TGTGCCACCAGCAGCGGGACAGGGGGTGGCACAGATACGCAGTATTTT,CATSSGTGGGTDTQYF
TRBJ1-4,TRBV5-1,.,TRBD1,16,TGCGCCAGCAGCTTGGGTTCAGGGGGAGGTCATGAAAAACTGTTTTTT,CASSLGSGGGHEKLFF
TRBJ1-2,TRBV19,.,TRBD1,18,TGTGCCAGTAGCCCCCTGGCTCCCCAGGGGGCGCAGGACTATGGCTACACCTTC,CASSPLAPQGAQDYGYTF
TRBJ2-7,TRBV18,.,TRBD2,13,TGTGCCAGCTCACCCGGGACTAGTTACGAGCAGTACTTC,CASSPGTSYEQYF
TRBJ1-1,TRBV3-1/TRBV3-2,.,.,14,TGTGCCAGCAGCCAAGTAACGGTGTCGTCTGAAGCTTTCTTT,CASSQVTVSSEAFF
TRBJ2-6,TRBV6-2/TRBV6-3,once,.,15,TGTGCCAGCAGTTTACAGGGTTCTGGGGCCAACGTCCTGACTTTC,CASSLQGSGANVLTF
TRBJ1-1,TRBV7-9,.,.,18,TGTGCCAGCAGCTTAAACCCCGACTGGCCGGACAGGAACACTGAAGCTTTCTTT,CASSLNPDWPDRNTEAFF
TRBJ2-2,TRBV10-2,.,.,16,TGCGCCAGCAGTGAGTCGGGCAGATCGATAACCGGGGAGCTGTTTTTT,CASSESGRSITGELFF
TRBJ2-1,TRBV7-9,.,.,11,TGTGCCAGCAGCTCAAACAATGAGCAGTTCTTC,CASSSNNEQFF
TRBJ1-6,TRBV7-4,.,.,19,TGTGCCAGCAGCCTTCCCCTGGGTAAAAAAGGGGAATATAATTCACCCCTCCACTTT,CASSLPLGKKGEYNSPLHF
TRBJ1-1,TRBV9,.,.,15,TGTGCCAGCAGCGTAGACTCGAGGATAGGCACTGAAGCTTTCTTT,CASSVDSRIGTEAFF
TRBJ2-2,TRBV27,.,.,17,TGTGCCAGCAGTTTATCGATCGCGGGGGCTGACACCGGGGAGCTGTTTTTT,CASSLSIAGADTGELFF
TRBJ2-2,TRBV7-2,.,TRBD1,17,TGTGCCAGCAGCTTAAGACAGGGTCGGCTATACACCGGGGAGCTGTTTTTT,CASSLRQGRLYTGELFF
TRBJ1-6,TRBV6-5,.,.,13,TGTGCCAGCACCAGTGGGACTCATTCACCCCTCCACTTT,CASTSGTHSPLHF
TRBJ2-1,TRBV3-1/TRBV3-2,.,TRBD2,16,TGTGCCAGCAGCCCCTTAGCGGGGACCGGGTACAATGAGCAGTTCTTC,CASSPLAGTGYNEQFF
TRBJ2-1,TRBV9,.,TRBD2,19,TGTGCCAGCAGCCCTCGCGGTAGCGGGGGGGCTGGGTCCTACAATGAGCAGTTCTTC,CASSPRGSGGAGSYNEQFF
TRBJ1-5,TRBV5-1,.,.,16,TGCGCCAGCAGCTTGGGGGTGAGGAAGACGAATCAGCCCCAGCATTTT,CASSLGVRKTNQPQHF
TRBJ1-2,TRBV6-6,once,.,16,TGTGCCAGCAGTTACTTAGGGGGGAGGGGAAACTATGGCTACACCTTC,CASSYLGGRGNYGYTF
TRBJ2-5,TRBV9,.,TRBD1,14,TGTGCCAGCAGCGTAGGGACAGGGAGGAAGACCCAGTACTTC,CASSVGTGRKTQYF
TRBJ1-1,TRBV12-3/TRBV12-4,.,.,10,TGTGCCAGCAGTTGGCCTGAAGCTTTCTTT,CASSWPEAFF
TRBJ2-6,TRBV7-3,.,.,15,TGTGCCAGCAGCATGGGCGTTTCTGGGGCCAACGTCCTGACTTTC,CASSMGVSGANVLTF
TRBJ1-2,TRBV19,.,.,12,TGTGCCAGTAGTCCGGGAAACTATGGCTACACCTTC,CASSPGNYGYTF
TRBJ2-2,TRBV4-2,once,TRBD2,17,TGTGCCAGCAAGCGGACTAGCGGGGGGGCCGGCACCGGGGAGCTGTTTTTT,CASKRTSGGAGTGELFF
TRBJ2-5,TRBV11-2,.,.,12,TGTGCCAGCAGCTTAGCGTTGGAGACCCAGTACTTC,CASSLALETQYF
TRBJ1-5,TRBV7-2,.,.,16,TGTGCCAGCAGCTTACATCCCATCGGTAACAATCAGCCCCAGCATTTT,CASSLHPIGNNQPQHF
TRBJ2-1,TRBV7-3,few,.,14,TGTGCCAGCAGCCCCCAGACTAGTTACAATGAGCAGTTCTTC,CASSPQTSYNEQFF
TRBJ2-7,TRBV2,.,TRBD2,15,TGTGCCAGCAGCCGCACTAGCGGGGGAAACTACGAGCAGTACTTC,CASSRTSGGNYEQYF
TRBJ2-2,TRBV7-8,.,.,16,TGTGCCAGCAGACTTAACCGGGGGTTTAACACCGGGGAGCTGTTTTTT,CASRLNRGFNTGELFF
TRBJ2-1,TRBV27,once,.,15,TGTGCCAGTATCTCCCCAGGGTCTCCCTACAATGAGCAGTTCTTC,CASISPGSPYNEQFF
TRBJ2-3,TRBV11-2,.,TRBD2,15,TGTGCCAGCAGAATAGCGGGGGAGCGCCCCGATACGCAGTATTTT,CASRIAGERPDTQYF
TRBJ1-6,TRBV6-5,.,TRBD1,14,TGTGCCAGCATCAGGGGGCGAGATGATTCACCCCTCCACTTT,CASIRGRDDSPLHF
TRBJ1-1,TRBV19,.,TRBD1,15,TGTGCCAGTAGTATAGGGGAGACAGGGGGTGAGGAAGCTTTCTTT,CASSIGETGGEEAFF
TRBJ1-2,TRBV5-1,.,TRBD1,15,TGCGCCAGCAGCTTAGCCTTACAGGGGGGGTATGGCTACACCTTC,CASSLALQGGYGYTF
TRBJ1-3,TRBV29-1,.,TRBD1,14,TGCAGCGTTCGCACAGGGGGCCCTGGAAACACCATATATTTT,CSVRTGGPGNTIYF
TRBJ2-3,TRBV2,.,.,16,TGTGCCACCGGGGGAGAAATTGGGGGGAACACAGATACGCAGTATTTT,CATGGEIGGNTDTQYF
TRBJ1-2,TRBV30,once,.,13,TGTGCCTGGGCAGCAGGGAATTTCTATGGCTACACCTTC,CAWAAGNFYGYTF
TRBJ1-2,TRBV19,once,.,15,TGTGCCAGTAGTATCGGCGACAGATCGGCCTATGGCTACACCTTC,CASSIGDRSAYGYTF